This entry is about one TCR beta chain. Losses at the gene ends were 0 bases for V and 7 bases for J; bases not matched to a gene: 9. CDR3 size: 15 residues. The germline CDR1 and CDR2 sequences are DFQATT and SNEGSKA (reference sequence). Healthy Caucasian individuals made up all the donors. TCRdb ran MiXCR on the 5' RACE reads and lists one entry per CDR3 protein. The sample lists 250,000 to 300,000 distinct CDR3 sequences; approximately 8.6% were seen once. This specimen belongs to a study of identical twins. These sequences were also reported in another study, on yellow fever vaccine responses in identical twins.

This receptor was obtained from a woman between 18 and 29 years old in good health. Source material: CD8+ T cells sorted from blood. The chain carries TRBV20-1 and TRBJ2-7; 10 bases are shared with TRBD1. The CDR3 bases are TGCAGTGCTAGAGATTTGCGACAGGGGGCTCAAGAGCAGTACTTC. This translates into CSARDLRQGAQEQYF.